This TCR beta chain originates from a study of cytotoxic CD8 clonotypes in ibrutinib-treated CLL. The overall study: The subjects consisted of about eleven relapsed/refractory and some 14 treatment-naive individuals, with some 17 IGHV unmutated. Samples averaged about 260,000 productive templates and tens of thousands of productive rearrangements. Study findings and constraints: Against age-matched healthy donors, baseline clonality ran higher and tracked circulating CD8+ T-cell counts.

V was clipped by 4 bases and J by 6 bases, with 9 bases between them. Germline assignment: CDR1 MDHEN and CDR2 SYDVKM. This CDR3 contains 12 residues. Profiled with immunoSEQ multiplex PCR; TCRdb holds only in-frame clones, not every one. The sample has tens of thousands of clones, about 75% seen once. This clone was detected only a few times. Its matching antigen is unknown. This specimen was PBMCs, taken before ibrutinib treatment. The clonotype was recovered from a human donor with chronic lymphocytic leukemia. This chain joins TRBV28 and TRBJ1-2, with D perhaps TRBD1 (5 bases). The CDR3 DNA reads TGTGCCAGCAGTTCAGGGATGGATGGCTACACCTTC. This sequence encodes CASSSGMDGYTF.